This T cell receptor beta chain was captured by sequencing in a study of T cell repertoires in cytomegalovirus infection. About the research overall: HLA-B-restricted CMV epitopes that are well studied were used alongside recently identified HLA-C-restricted ones. CMV infection plus the matching HLA type was flagged by public TCR beta signatures. The study, taken as a whole, reports: It was HLA-C-restricted CMV-specific TCR beta clonotypes that dominated the response ex vivo. There were carriers of CMV plus the relevant HLA, and cumulative public TCR beta family frequency identified them.

The CDR3 length is 12 residues. V was shortened by 7 bases and J by 7 bases, with 13 bases between the two germline ends. Germline V gene data show CDR1 as SGHTA and CDR2 as FQGNSA. Via MiXCR, TCRdb re-called the reads, giving one row per CDR3 protein. The table includes about 340,000 distinct CDR3 sequences, 25% to 30% detected once. This clonotype was recorded many times. What it binds is unknown. This chain links TRBV7-2 with TRBJ1-2; D ambiguous. This receptor was obtained from a human donor in good health (CMV status not recorded). Some clones in this sample may be carry-over from other donors' samples. The source material was cultured PBMCs, sampled from culture after CMV antigen stimulation. CDR3 sequence (DNA): TGTGCCAGCACCCCTTCCGGTGGTGGCTACACCTTC. It yields the protein CASTPSGGGYTF. The full variable domain, with the rest looked up from reference TRBV7-2 and TRBJ1-2, is GAGVSQSPSNKVTEKGKDVELRCDPISGHTALYWYRQSLGQGLEFLIYFQGNSAPDKSGLPSDRFSAERTGGSVSTLTIQRTQQEDSAVYLCASTPSGGGYTFGSGTRLTVV.